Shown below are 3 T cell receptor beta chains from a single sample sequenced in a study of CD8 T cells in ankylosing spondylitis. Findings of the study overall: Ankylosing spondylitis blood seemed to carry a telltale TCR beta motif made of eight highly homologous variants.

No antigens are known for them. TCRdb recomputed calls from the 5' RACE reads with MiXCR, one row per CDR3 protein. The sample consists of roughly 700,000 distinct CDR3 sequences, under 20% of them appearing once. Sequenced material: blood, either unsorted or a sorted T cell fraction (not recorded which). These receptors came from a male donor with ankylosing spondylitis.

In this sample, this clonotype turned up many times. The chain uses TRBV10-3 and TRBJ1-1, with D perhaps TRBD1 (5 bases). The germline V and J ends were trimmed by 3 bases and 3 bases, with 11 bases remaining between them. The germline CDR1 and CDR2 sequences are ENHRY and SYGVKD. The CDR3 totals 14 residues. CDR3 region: CAISDRGMDTEAFF. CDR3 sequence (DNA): TGTGCCATCAGTGATAGGGGAATGGACACTGAAGCTTTCTTT.

The CDR3 reads CAWSVPWRGEAFF. In DNA, the CDR3 is TGTGCCTGGAGTGTACCCTGGCGGGGGGAAGCTTTCTTT. The chain couples TRBV30 to TRBJ1-1; TRBD1 might be the D (5 bases). CDR3 length: 13 amino acids. The germline V and J ends were trimmed by 0 bases and 8 bases, with 13 bases remaining between them. CDR1 and CDR2 (germline): GTSNPN, SVGIG (reference sequence). The variable domain in full, completed from reference TRBV30 and TRBJ1-1, reads SQTIHQWPATLVQPVGSPLSLECTVEGTSNPNLYWYRQAAGRGLQLLFYSVGIGQISSEVPQNLSASRPQDRQFILSSKKLLLSDSGFYLCAWSVPWRGEAFFGQGTRLTVV.

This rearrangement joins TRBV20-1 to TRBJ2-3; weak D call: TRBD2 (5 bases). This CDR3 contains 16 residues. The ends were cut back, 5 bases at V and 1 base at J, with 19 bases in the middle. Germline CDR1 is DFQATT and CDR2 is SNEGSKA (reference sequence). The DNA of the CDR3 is TGCAGTGCTCGGGTGAGCGGAGGCCTTGGCACAGATACGCAGTATTTT. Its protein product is CSARVSGGLGTDTQYF.